These 31 T cell receptor beta chains were sequenced from one sample in a study of T-cell reconstitution after alpha-beta-depleted transplantation in children. Researchers prepared the TCRbeta library using unique molecular identifiers, the study reports. In TCRdb, the PCR reads were re-called with MiXCR into one record per CDR3 protein. Of around 680,000 distinct CDR3 sequences listed, 16% were seen once; the top ten hold approximately 1.1%. Source: PBMCs from the stem cell graft donor, taken from the stem cell graft. The receptors shown here come from a human donor who donated a stem cell graft to a child with acute myeloid leukemia.

This clonotype has ten or more counts. The rearrangement uses TRBV29-1 and TRBJ2-7; no clear D. This CDR3 spans 11 amino acids. Trimming stripped 5 bases from V and 2 bases from J, with 7 bases between. CDR1 is SQVTM, CDR2 ANQGSEA, per germline. CDR3 residues: CSVSDTYEQYF. In DNA form, the CDR3 reads TGCAGCGTTTCCGATACCTACGAGCAGTACTTC.

This clonotype came up a few times. The chain combines TRBV12-5 with TRBJ2-3, with a tentative D call TRBD2 (7 bases). Germline V gene lookup returns CDR1 LGHNT and CDR2 FRNRAP. This CDR3 has 17 amino acids. Trimming left V 1 base short and J 0 bases short, with 14 bases between. CDR3 sequence reads: CASGLERDIHSTDTQYF. CDR3 bases: TGTGCTAGTGGTTTGGAGCGGGACATCCACAGCACAGATACGCAGTATTTT.

This clonotype was detected ten times or more. The chain has TRBV6-5 and TRBJ2-3; TRBD1 matches at 7 bases. CDR1 is MNHEY and CDR2 is SVGAGI in the germline V gene. The CDR3 runs to 17 residues. The V and J ends lost 4 bases and 1 base, in that order; junction bases with no gene match: 11. DNA of the CDR3: TGTGCCAGCAGTTCCTTACCGCGGACAGGCCGCACAGATACGCAGTATTTT. Translating it yields CASSSLPRTGRTDTQYF.

The rearrangement links TRBV4-2 to TRBJ2-3; either TRBD1 or TRBD2 may supply D (5 bases each). The CDR3 length is 15 residues. CDR1 is LGHNA, CDR2 YNFKEQ, per germline. V was trimmed by 0 bases and J by 4 bases, leaving 11 bases between them. This CDR3 reads CASSQEWGSADTQYF. DNA for the CDR3: TGTGCCAGCAGCCAAGAATGGGGGAGCGCAGATACGCAGTATTTT.

CDR3 nucleotides: TGTGCCAGCAGCTCCGGACTAGCGCTAACCTACGAGCAGTACTTC. Protein: CASSSGLALTYEQYF. V gene TRBV2 combines with J gene TRBJ2-7, with TRBD2 matching over 9 bases. Germline lookup yields CDR1 SNHLY and CDR2 FYNNEI. There are 15 residues in the CDR3. V lost 6 bases to trimming and J lost 2 bases; unmatched junction nucleotides: 8.

This clonotype was counted many times. The chain recombines TRBV7-2 with TRBJ2-7, with D perhaps matching TRBD1 (7 bases). V was pared by 0 bases and J by 2 bases, with 11 bases between. Per the germline V gene, CDR1 is SGHTA and CDR2 is FQGNSA. The CDR3 is made up of 15 amino acids. The DNA for the CDR3 is TGTGCCAGCAGCTTAGCCGGAGGGACAGCCTACGAGCAGTACTTC. Residues: CASSLAGGTAYEQYF.

The rearrangement uses TRBV12-3 or TRBV12-4 and TRBJ1-5, with D possibly matching TRBD1 (5 bases). This CDR3 is built from 13 residues. The V gene lost 5 bases and the J gene lost 5 bases, with 10 bases spanning the gap. CDR3 loop: CASSGGRYQPQHF. CDR3 coding DNA: TGTGCCAGCAGTGGGGGGAGATATCAGCCCCAGCATTTT.

The sample holds many counts of this clonotype. The chain carries TRBV10-3 and TRBJ1-1; D is unresolved. V was shortened by 7 bases and J by 5 bases, with 17 bases between the two germline ends. The germline CDR1 and CDR2 sequences are ENHRY and SYGVKD. The CDR3 runs to 14 residues. CDR3 sequence (DNA): TGTGCCATCAATATCGCTCAGTGGGGTACTGAAGCTTTCTTT. Its protein product is CAINIAQWGTEAFF.

This clonotype was observed many times. CDR3 sequence (DNA): TGTGCCATCAGTAGATCCACTAGATTCAATGAGCAGTTCTTC. Residues: CAISRSTRFNEQFF. The V and J genes are TRBV10-3 and TRBJ2-1, with a tentative D call TRBD2 (5 bases). V lost 5 bases to trimming and J lost 6 bases, with 14 bases between them. CDR3 length: 14 residues. CDR1 and CDR2 from the germline V gene are ENHRY and SYGVKD.

This clonotype occurred many times. This sequence joins TRBV7-8 and TRBJ2-3; D remains ambiguous. Germline values: CDR1 SGHVS, CDR2 FQNEAQ. CDR3 length equals 13 residues. V was cut by 2 bases and J by 6 bases, with 9 bases left in between. The CDR3 coding sequence is TGTGCCAGCAGCTTATTCGGTGCGGATACGCAGTATTTT. This codes for CASSLFGADTQYF. The whole variable domain, remainder taken from reference TRBV7-8 and TRBJ2-3, is GAGVSQSPRYKVAKRGQDVALRCDPISGHVSLFWYQQALGQGPEFLTYFQNEAQLDKSGLPSDRFFAERPEGSVSTLKIQRTQQEDSAVYLCASSLFGADTQYFGPGTRLTVL.

This clonotype was counted many times. The chain carries TRBV20-1 and TRBJ2-2; D is tentatively TRBD1 or TRBD2 (5 bases each). V lost 3 bases to trimming and J lost 0 bases, with 8 bases between them. This CDR3 contains 14 residues. Germline CDR1 reads DFQATT; CDR2 reads SNEGSKA (reference sequence). The CDR3 DNA follows: TGCAGTGCTAGGAGGGGAGCGAACACCGGGGAGCTGTTTTTT. Translation gives CSARRGANTGELFF.

The chain is built from TRBV5-1 and TRBJ2-3, with 7 bases identical to TRBD1. The CDR3 length is 15 residues. Unmatched junction bases numbered 7, after V lost 0 bases and J lost 6 bases. Germline CDR1 reads SGHRS; CDR2 reads YFSETQ. The CDR3 DNA reads TGCGCCAGCAGCTTGGGGGGACAGTCCTTGGATACGCAGTATTTT. This translates into CASSLGGQSLDTQYF.

This clonotype was picked up many times. The chain joins TRBV6-4 to TRBJ2-1, with D possibly matching TRBD1 (6 bases). Trimming took 2 bases from V and 8 from J, leaving 16 bases between them. Germline assignment: CDR1 MRHNA and CDR2 SNTAGT. The CDR3 totals 15 residues. The CDR3, as DNA: TGTGCCAGCAGTGACCCGAACAGGGTGACCGATGAGCAGTTCTTC. Protein product: CASSDPNRVTDEQFF.

This clonotype was counted between two and nine times. In nucleotides, the CDR3 is TGCGCCAGCAGCTTGGAGGGGACAGGGGTAGAACGAGAGCAGTTCTTC. Its translation is CASSLEGTGVEREQFF. The J gene is TRBJ2-1, the V gene TRBV5-1, with 10 bases lining up with TRBD1. Germline V gene data show CDR1 as SGHRS and CDR2 as YFSETQ. V shed 0 bases and J 10 bases; nucleotides not matched to a gene: 10. The CDR3 runs 16 residues. Full variable domain (missing parts from reference TRBV5-1 and TRBJ2-1): KAGVTQTPRYLIKTRGQQVTLSCSPISGHRSVSWYQQTPGQGLQFLFEYFSETQRNKGNFPGRFSGRQFSNSRSEMNVSTLELGDSALYLCASSLEGTGVEREQFFGPGTRLTVL.

In this sample, this clonotype turned up many times. The chain joins TRBV20-1 to TRBJ2-2, with a tentative D call TRBD2 (5 bases). CDR3 length: 15 residues. V lost 0 bases and J lost 0, with 8 bases in between. CDR1 and CDR2 (germline): DFQATT, SNEGSKA (reference sequence). The DNA of the CDR3 is TGCAGTGCTAGAGAAGGGAGAACGAACACCGGGGAGCTGTTTTTT. It codes for CSAREGRTNTGELFF.

This clonotype has more than one count but fewer than ten. Written as DNA, the CDR3 is TGTGCCAGCAGCTCCGGGGCGGGAGCCACTGAAGCTTTCTTT. It specifies CASSSGAGATEAFF. The chain has TRBV7-3 and TRBJ1-1, with D possibly TRBD1 on 5 matching bases. Germline CDR1 and CDR2: SGHTA and FQGTGA. With 4 bases removed from V and 4 bases from J, the gap between germline ends came to 13 bases. This CDR3 has 14 residues.

This clonotype was seen many times. This chain joins TRBV10-3 and TRBJ2-3; no clear D. Germline values: CDR1 ENHRY, CDR2 SYGVKD. The length of the CDR3 is 14 residues. V dropped 8 bases and J dropped 1 base, with 13 bases sitting between them. The CDR3 sequence: CAISALQRTDTQYF. As DNA, the CDR3 is TGTGCCATCTCGGCCCTCCAGCGCACAGATACGCAGTATTTT.

This clonotype was counted ten times or more. The chain links TRBV20-1 to TRBJ1-2; maybe TRBD1 (5 bases). The CDR3 is 13 residues long. The V gene lost 1 base and the J gene lost 6 bases, with 12 bases spanning the gap. Germline V lookup: CDR1 DFQATT, CDR2 SNEGSKA (reference sequence). The CDR3 sequence: CSARVPGRNGYTF. CDR3 in DNA: TGCAGTGCTAGAGTTCCAGGGAGAAATGGCTACACCTTC.

This clonotype showed up many times. The chain links TRBV20-1 to TRBJ1-2, with D unresolved. CDR1 DFQATT and CDR2 SNEGSKA come from the germline V gene (reference sequence). V shed 4 bases and J shed 1 base, with 1 base lying between them. The CDR3 sequence is 10 residues long. The CDR3 region is CSANNYGYTF. The CDR3 bases are TGCAGTGCTAATAACTATGGCTACACCTTC.

This clonotype has a count of ten or more. The rearrangement uses TRBV7-9 and TRBJ2-1; 7 nucleotides match TRBD1. This CDR3 contains 15 residues. Germline V gene sequence: CDR1 SEHNR, CDR2 FQNEAQ (reference sequence). V shed 5 bases, J shed 1 base, and the junction held 5 bases outside the gene matches. The DNA of the CDR3 is TGTGCCAGCAGCGAACCGGGACAGTCCTACAATGAGCAGTTCTTC. It encodes CASSEPGQSYNEQFF.

The table lists this clonotype with many counts. V usage is TRBV7-9 and J usage is TRBJ1-2; D call uncertain. Per the germline V gene, CDR1 is SEHNR and CDR2 is FQNEAQ (reference sequence). V was shortened by 1 base and J by 4 bases, with 4 bases between the two germline ends. The CDR3 has 12 residues. CDR3: CASSLDSYGYTF. The CDR3 nucleotides are TGTGCCAGCAGCTTAGACAGCTATGGCTACACCTTC. Drawing the rest from reference TRBV7-9 and TRBJ1-2, the complete variable domain is DTGVSQNPRHKITKRGQNVTFRCDPISEHNRLYWYRQTLGQGPEFLTYFQNEAQLEKSRLLSDRFSAERPKGSFSTLEIQRTEQGDSAMYLCASSLDSYGYTFGSGTRLTVV.

This clonotype was seen at least ten times. The gene calls are TRBV7-2 and TRBJ1-1, with TRBD1 as a possible D gene (6 bases). Trimming stripped 3 bases from V and 2 bases from J, with 10 bases between. The CDR3 is 14 amino acids. Germline CDR1 reads SGHTA; CDR2 reads FQGNSA. The CDR3 nucleotides read TGTGCCAGCAGCTTCATGGACAGTAACACTGAAGCTTTCTTT. Protein sequence: CASSFMDSNTEAFF.

This clonotype was seen at least ten times. The chain couples TRBV29-1 to TRBJ2-3; D gene uncertain. CDR1 is SQVTM, CDR2 ANQGSEA, per germline. There are 13 residues in the CDR3. V lost 7 bases, J lost 0 bases, and 11 bases lay in between. CDR3 residues: CSAEDPSTDTQYF. CDR3 bases: TGCAGCGCCGAGGACCCTAGCACAGATACGCAGTATTTT.

This clonotype was picked up many times. The chain uses TRBV20-1 and TRBJ1-3; no reliable D call. CDR3 length: 14 amino acids. Trimming cost V 7 bases and J 2 bases, with 15 bases left between them. The germline V gene encodes CDR1 DFQATT and CDR2 SNEGSKA (reference sequence). The DNA for the CDR3 is TGCAGTGGGAGGGCAGGAGTACCTGGAAACACCATATATTTT. The encoded protein is CSGRAGVPGNTIYF.

This clonotype was recorded at least ten times. The chain is built from TRBV20-1 and TRBJ2-5; D may be TRBD2 (5 bases). The CDR3 covers 13 residues. V lost 3 bases to trimming and J lost 5 bases, with 13 bases between them. The V gene's germline CDR1 is DFQATT and CDR2 SNEGSKA (reference sequence). The DNA of the CDR3 is TGCAGTGCTAGGTTTCTAGCCTTGGAGACCCAGTACTTC. Amino acid sequence: CSARFLALETQYF.

The chain uses TRBV30 and TRBJ2-7; a weak D match, TRBD1 (6 bases). V lost 0 bases and J lost 4, with 10 bases in between. The CDR3 loop spans 13 amino acids. Germline V gene sequence: CDR1 GTSNPN, CDR2 SVGIG (reference sequence). CDR3 residues: CAWSVYTGYEQYF. In nucleotides, the CDR3 is TGTGCCTGGAGTGTCTACACAGGGTACGAGCAGTACTTC.

This clonotype has just a few counts. The genes are TRBV5-1 and TRBJ1-2; 10 bases line up with TRBD1. V lost 5 bases, J lost 8 bases, and 12 bases stayed unmatched. This CDR3 is 15 amino acids long. The germline gives CDR1 SGHRS, CDR2 YFSETQ. Here the CDR3 DNA reads TGCGCCAGCAGGCCAATGACAGGGGGCGAAACGGGCTACACCTTC. Residues: CASRPMTGGETGYTF.

This clonotype was recorded many times. The rearrangement links TRBV7-2 to TRBJ2-5; D is tentatively TRBD1 or TRBD2 (5 bases each). The V gene's germline CDR1 is SGHTA and CDR2 FQGNSA. Trimming removed 0 bases from V and 5 bases from J, with 10 bases in between. CDR3 length: 14 residues. For the CDR3, the DNA is TGTGCCAGCAGCTTAGCTCTAGCAGGGGAGACCCAGTACTTC. Translating it yields CASSLALAGETQYF.

At least ten counts were recorded for this clonotype. CDR3 amino acids: CASSLAGVNTDTQYF. CDR3 bases: TGCGCCAGCAGCCTAGCGGGGGTGAACACAGATACGCAGTATTTT. The chain joins TRBV5-1 to TRBJ2-3, with 10 bases lining up with TRBD2. In germline, CDR1 is SGHRS, CDR2 YFSETQ. The length of the CDR3 is 15 residues. Unmatched junction bases numbered 4, after V lost 4 bases and J lost 2 bases.

This clonotype has at least ten counts. The V gene is TRBV6-5, the J gene TRBJ2-7, with D unclear. The CDR3 loop spans 13 amino acids. Germline-derived CDR1 and CDR2 are MNHEY and SVGAGI. V lost 0 bases, J lost 7 bases, and 10 bases lay in between. This CDR3 reads CASSYSRLGEQYV. As DNA, the CDR3 is TGTGCCAGCAGTTACTCCCGCCTTGGGGAGCAGTACGTC.

The chain has TRBV11-1 and TRBJ1-1, with a tentative D call TRBD1 (5 bases). Trimming left V 5 bases short and J 0 bases short, with 16 bases between. The CDR3 covers 16 residues. Germline loops: CDR1 SGHAT, CDR2 FQDESV (reference sequence). The CDR3 coding sequence is TGTGCCAGCAGCCGGGACTGGGGTGGCGTGAACACTGAAGCTTTCTTT. Residues: CASSRDWGGVNTEAFF.